This T cell receptor (beta chain) was identified during a study of cytomegalovirus exposure and HLA in healthy donors. The CDR3 extends over 16 amino acids. Per germline, CDR1 SNHLY and CDR2 FYNNEI. Trimming left V 6 bases short and J 6 bases short, with 21 bases between. Researchers ran the PCR with 60 Vbeta and 13 Jbeta primers. Generated by immunoSEQ multiplex PCR, the TCRdb table keeps only in-frame clones and is missing some. The sample yields 120,000 or so clones, roughly 75% seen once. Sequencing was done on a sample of PBMCs. The chain recombines TRBV2 with TRBJ2-4; no firm D call. This TCR came from a man under 40 in good health and CMV-seropositive. The CDR3 region is CASSPLVHPGGNIQYF. The CDR3 bases are TGTGCCAGCAGCCCCCTGGTGCATCCGGGTGGAAACATTCAGTACTTC.